These 29 T cell receptor beta chains were all obtained from the same sample, sequenced in a study of radiation and T cells in renal cell carcinoma (dated by TCRdb to about 2020). Library preparation was by the immunoSEQ multiplex PCR assay. TCRdb's version of the immuneACCESS table is confined to in-frame rearrangements and falls short of the full clone set. An unresolved V gene accounts for under half of the shortfall where checked; the remainder is of unknown origin. This sample gives 55,000 to 65,000 clones in total; just under 80% of them show up just once. The ten largest clones capture 6% to 9.5% of the sample. The sample's time point label, decoded: baseline pretreatment blood. The treatment or condition label on this specimen signifies: 15 Gy SBRT to primary tumor, nephrectomy 4 weeks later. The specimen was blood, collected from a patient whose treatment included radiotherapy and nephrectomy. These receptor sequences come from a man aged 60-69 years with renal cell carcinoma.

This chain joins TRBV5-1 and TRBJ1-1, with a tentative D call TRBD1 (5 bases). This CDR3 has 12 residues. Germline values: CDR1 SGHRS, CDR2 YFSETQ. Trimming took 5 bases from V and 1 from J, leaving 6 bases between them. The CDR3 DNA sequence: TGCGCCAGCAGTGGGGGGAACACTGAAGCTTTCTTT. Translating gives CASSGGNTEAFF. The entire variable domain, with the rest obtained from reference TRBV5-1 and TRBJ1-1, is as follows: KAGVTQTPRYLIKTRGQQVTLSCSPISGHRSVSWYQQTPGQGLQFLFEYFSETQRNKGNFPGRFSGRQFSNSRSEMNVSTLELGDSALYLCASSGGNTEAFFGQGTRLTVV.

Written as DNA, the CDR3 is TGTGCCAGTAGCACCAGCCCCGGGGGTATGCGCTCTTCCTCTGGAAACACCATATATTTT. Residues: CASSTSPGGMRSSSGNTIYF. The chain is built from TRBV19 and TRBJ1-3; possible D gene TRBD1, 5 bases. Trimming pared 6 bases from V and 0 bases from J, leaving 27 bases between. Germline V lookup: CDR1 LNHDA, CDR2 SQIVND (reference sequence). The CDR3 runs 20 residues.

The chain recombines TRBV10-2 with TRBJ2-2; D is ambiguous. Germline V CDR1 and CDR2: WSHSY, SAAADI. The V and J ends lost 5 bases and 7 bases respectively, with 11 bases between them. CDR3 length equals 13 residues. The CDR3 sequence is CASSRSANGELFF. CDR3 DNA: TGCGCCAGCAGTAGGTCGGCCAACGGGGAGCTGTTTTTT.

The chain links TRBV11-2 to TRBJ2-5; TRBD2 aligns across 7 bases. Trimming took 3 bases from V and 4 from J; bases not matched to a gene: 8. The germline CDR1 and CDR2 sequences are SGHAT and FQNNGV. This CDR3 spans 15 amino acids. DNA for the CDR3: TGTGCCAGCAGCTTCCTCGGGGGGATTGGAGAGACCCAGTACTTC. The encoded protein is CASSFLGGIGETQYF.

This clone showed up just once. The chain is built from TRBV18 and TRBJ1-1; D is undetermined. V was trimmed by 0 bases and J by 0 bases, leaving 14 bases between them. This CDR3 region has 17 residues. Germline loops: CDR1 KGHSH, CDR2 LQKENI. CDR3 region: CASSPPQVSSLNTEAFF. The CDR3 coding sequence is TGTGCCAGCTCACCACCCCAGGTCAGTTCCTTGAACACTGAAGCTTTCTTT.

This chain uses TRBV11-2 with TRBJ2-5; D perhaps matches TRBD2 (6 bases). The germline V gene has CDR1 SGHAT and CDR2 FQNNGV. The ends were cut back, 4 bases at V and 3 bases at J, with 15 bases in the middle. The CDR3 has 15 residues. CDR3 nucleotide sequence: TGTGCCAGCAGCTCCTCTAGGGGCGGGGAAGAGACCCAGTACTTC. Protein product: CASSSSRGGEETQYF.

The chain couples TRBV10-1 to TRBJ2-3, with D tentatively TRBD2 (5 bases). Germline V gives CDR1 WNHNN, CDR2 SYGVQD (reference sequence). Trimming cost V 2 bases and J 0 bases, with 12 bases left between them. There are 16 residues in the CDR3. The CDR3 region is CASSERPRTSTDTQYF. The CDR3, as DNA: TGCGCCAGCAGTGAGAGGCCGCGGACTAGCACAGATACGCAGTATTTT.

The gene calls are TRBV7-2 and TRBJ1-2, with 8 bases identical to TRBD1. Trimming cost V 5 bases and J 0 bases; bases outside gene matches: 8. This CDR3 has 16 amino acids. CDR1 SGHTA and CDR2 FQGNSA come from the germline V gene. The CDR3, as DNA: TGTGCCAGCAGCCTGGACAGGGAAACAGCTAACTATGGCTACACCTTC. This gives the protein CASSLDRETANYGYTF.

This clone was detected a few times. This sequence joins TRBV7-9 and TRBJ2-5, with a tentative D call TRBD1 (6 bases). This CDR3 has 13 residues. Germline CDR1 and CDR2: SEHNR and FQNEAQ (reference sequence). V lost 2 bases and J lost 6, with 10 bases in between. CDR3 loop: CASSLTQGQTQYF. CDR3 DNA sequence: TGTGCCAGCAGCTTAACACAGGGACAGACCCAGTACTTC.

The chain joins TRBV28 to TRBJ1-1; D is perhaps TRBD1 (5 bases). V was trimmed by 3 bases and J by 8 bases, leaving 16 bases between them. This CDR3 contains 14 residues. The V gene's germline CDR1 is MDHEN and CDR2 SYDVKM. CDR3 sequence: CASSFQGRKDEAFF. The CDR3 DNA reads as TGTGCCAGCAGTTTTCAGGGTAGGAAAGACGAAGCTTTCTTT.

This clone has more than one count but fewer than ten. The chain combines TRBV4-3 with TRBJ1-1, with D possibly being TRBD1 (6 bases). This CDR3 spans 17 amino acids. The germline V gene encodes CDR1 LGHNA and CDR2 YSLEER. V lost 4 bases and J lost 1, with 19 bases in between. The CDR3 here is CASSPGQLWESNTEAFF. The CDR3 DNA is TGCGCCAGCAGCCCAGGACAGCTTTGGGAGTCGAACACTGAAGCTTTCTTT.

V usage is TRBV28 and J usage is TRBJ2-5; 13 nucleotides agree with TRBD2. CDR3 length: 14 residues. After removal of 6 bases from V and 4 bases from J, the junction contained 2 bases not matched to a gene. The V gene's germline CDR1 is MDHEN and CDR2 SYDVKM. DNA of the CDR3: TGTGCCAGCAGACTAGCGGGAGGGGCAGAGACCCAGTACTTC. Protein product: CASRLAGGAETQYF.

This sequence joins TRBV9 and TRBJ1-3; D is undetermined. Trimming took off 0 bases at V and 1 base at J, with 11 bases between the two ends. This CDR3 contains 16 residues. Germline loops: CDR1 SGDLS, CDR2 YYNGEE. DNA of the CDR3: TGTGCCAGCAGCGTAGAGTGGGCTTGGTCTGGAAACACCATATATTTT. This encodes CASSVEWAWSGNTIYF.

The table lists this clone with a few counts. The gene calls are TRBV2 and TRBJ1-6; perhaps TRBD1 as D (5 bases). V shed 10 bases and J shed 7 bases, with 17 bases lying between them. The germline gives CDR1 SNHLY, CDR2 FYNNEI. This CDR3 has 14 amino acids. Written as DNA, the CDR3 is TGTGCCAACGGGGGACTCCCTGCCAATTCACCCCTCCACTTT. This sequence encodes CANGGLPANSPLHF.

The chain couples TRBV19 to TRBJ2-1; D may correspond to TRBD1 or TRBD2 (5 bases each). The CDR3 is 12 amino acids. Germline lookup yields CDR1 LNHDA and CDR2 SQIVND (reference sequence). Trimming took off 1 base at V and 8 bases at J, with 6 bases between the two ends. The CDR3 nucleotides are TGTGCCAGTAGTATAGGAGGGGATGAGCAGTTCTTC. This gives the protein CASSIGGDEQFF.

The table lists this clone with a few counts. The chain uses TRBV5-6 and TRBJ2-1; D not resolved. Germline CDR1 SGHDT, CDR2 YYEEEE. The CDR3 covers 15 residues. V dropped 0 bases and J dropped 0 bases, with 7 bases sitting between them. The CDR3 here is CASSLAISSYNEQFF. The CDR3 coding sequence is TGTGCCAGCAGCTTGGCGATTAGCTCCTACAATGAGCAGTTCTTC.

This sequence joins TRBV6-1 and TRBJ1-2; D gene ambiguous. The CDR3 is 15 amino acids. V shed 8 bases and J shed 5 bases, with 21 bases lying between them. CDR1 and CDR2 from the germline V gene are MNHNS and SASEGT. CDR3 loop: CASEEGIDPPYGYTF. CDR3 DNA: TGTGCCAGCGAGGAGGGAATTGATCCTCCATATGGCTACACCTTC.

DNA of the CDR3: TGTGCCTGGAGCCTAGCGGGAGGGCCTCGGAATGAGCAGTTCTTC. Its protein product is CAWSLAGGPRNEQFF. The gene calls are TRBV30 and TRBJ2-1; 12 bases fit TRBD2. Unmatched junction bases numbered 7, after V lost 3 bases and J lost 7 bases. This CDR3 is 15 amino acids long. Germline CDR1 and CDR2: GTSNPN and SVGIG (reference sequence).

J is TRBJ1-2 and V is TRBV30, with a possible D match to TRBD1 (6 bases). The germline V gene encodes CDR1 GTSNPN and CDR2 SVGIG (reference sequence). The V end lost 4 bases, the J end lost 2 bases, and 17 bases lay between the germline ends. The CDR3 sequence is 15 residues long. CDR3 sequence: CAWTPIRGANYGYTF. As DNA, the CDR3 is TGTGCCTGGACCCCGATTCGGGGGGCGAACTATGGCTACACCTTC.

The V gene is TRBV11-2, the J gene TRBJ2-2; TRBD1 matches at 9 bases. The CDR3 runs 17 residues. The trim removed 5 bases at V and 6 bases at J, leaving 13 bases unmatched. Germline V gene data show CDR1 as SGHAT and CDR2 as FQNNGV. Here the CDR3 DNA reads TGTGCCAGCAGCCCTCTCGGGGACAGGGTGCGAGCCGGGGAGCTGTTTTTT. Amino acid sequence: CASSPLGDRVRAGELFF.

This chain uses TRBV4-3 with TRBJ2-7; D not resolved. Trimming stripped 0 bases from V and 4 bases from J, with 7 bases between. Germline CDR1 LGHNA, CDR2 YSLEER. This CDR3 has 13 amino acids. CDR3 DNA: TGCGCCAGCAGCCAAGAATCAGGATACGAGCAGTACTTC. It specifies CASSQESGYEQYF.

This chain connects TRBV18 to TRBJ2-6, with TRBD1 matching 8 bases. Germline CDR1 is KGHSH and CDR2 is LQKENI. V lost 3 bases, J lost 0 bases, and 7 bases stayed unmatched. The CDR3 loop spans 18 amino acids. The CDR3 loop reads CASSPGTGGVSGANVLTF. The CDR3 nucleotides are TGTGCCAGCTCACCCGGGACAGGAGGGGTCTCTGGGGCCAACGTCCTGACTTTC.

V usage is TRBV11-2 and J usage is TRBJ2-2; D may match TRBD1 or TRBD2 (5 bases each). Trimming removed 5 bases from V and 1 base from J, with 11 bases in between. Germline CDR1 SGHAT, CDR2 FQNNGV. The CDR3 covers 15 residues. The CDR3 protein is CASSLGPLNTGELFF. CDR3 bases: TGTGCCAGCAGCCTGGGACCGCTGAACACCGGGGAGCTGTTTTTT.

The rearrangement links TRBV9 to TRBJ2-7; 7 nucleotides agree with TRBD1. The germline CDR1 and CDR2 sequences are SGDLS and YYNGEE. The CDR3 length is 14 residues. Trimming at V came to 4 bases and at J to 9 bases, leaving 13 bases not matched to a gene. The CDR3 loop reads CASSPDRNDRGQYF. CDR3 coding DNA: TGTGCCAGCAGCCCGGACAGGAACGACCGTGGGCAGTACTTC. Complete variable domain (other parts from reference TRBV9 and TRBJ2-7): DSGVTQTPKHLITATGQRVTLRCSPRSGDLSVYWYQQSLDQGLQFLIQYYNGEERAKGNILERFSAQQFPDLHSELNLSSLELGDSALYFCASSPDRNDRGQYFGPGTRLTVT.

In its sample, this clone was seen once. The rearrangement joins TRBV6-1 to TRBJ2-7, with a tentative D call TRBD1 (6 bases). V dropped 2 bases and J dropped 3 bases, with 8 bases sitting between them. CDR1 is MNHNS and CDR2 is SASEGT in the germline V gene. There are 13 residues in the CDR3. In DNA, the CDR3 is TGTGCCAGCAGTGAATCGGACAGCTACGAGCAGTACGTC. The encoded protein is CASSESDSYEQYV.

The chain joins TRBV27 to TRBJ1-1; D may be TRBD1 (5 bases). The germline V and J ends were trimmed by 3 bases and 5 bases, with 13 bases remaining between them. The CDR3 totals 14 residues. Per the germline V gene, CDR1 is MNHEY and CDR2 is SMNVEV (reference sequence). CDR3 sequence reads: CASSFRDGLTEAFF. In nucleotides, the CDR3 is TGTGCCAGCAGTTTTCGGGACGGACTGACTGAAGCTTTCTTT.

This clone was seen only a few times. The J gene is TRBJ2-5, the V gene TRBV6-6, with D tentatively TRBD2 (6 bases). Per germline, CDR1 MNHNY and CDR2 SVGAGI (reference sequence). V was shortened by 2 bases and J by 4 bases, with 8 bases between the two germline ends. The CDR3 is made up of 13 amino acids. The CDR3 spells CASSYTRGETQYF. For the CDR3, the DNA is TGTGCCAGCAGTTACACGCGGGGAGAGACCCAGTACTTC.

The J gene is TRBJ1-2, the V gene TRBV5-6, with 10 bases lining up with TRBD1. There are 15 residues in the CDR3. The trim removed 3 bases at V and 5 bases at J, leaving 7 bases unmatched. From germline, CDR1 is SGHDT and CDR2 YYEEEE. The CDR3 DNA is TGTGCCAGCAGCTCTCAGGGACAGGGGTGGTATGGCTACACCTTC. This translates into CASSSQGQGWYGYTF. The full variable domain, completed using reference TRBV5-6 and TRBJ1-2, is DAGVTQSPTHLIKTRGQQVTLRCSPKSGHDTVSWYQQALGQGPQFIFQYYEEEERQRGNFPDRFSGHQFPNYSSELNVNALLLGDSALYLCASSSQGQGWYGYTFGSGTRLTVV.

V and J are TRBV18 and TRBJ2-4, with D perhaps matching TRBD1 or TRBD2 (6 bases each). Germline V gene sequence: CDR1 KGHSH, CDR2 LQKENI. This CDR3 comprises 19 residues. Trimming removed 3 bases from V and 0 bases from J, with 21 bases in between. CDR3 sequence (DNA): TGTGCCAGCTCACCTGAGGAGGGGGGAAGGTTCATAGCCAAAAACATTCAGTACTTC. Protein product: CASSPEEGGRFIAKNIQYF.